This record looks at one T cell receptor beta chain sequence and its context. Antigen specificity is unknown. The PCR was carried out with 60 Vbeta primers and 13 Jbeta primers. The data were produced by immunoSEQ multiplex PCR, yet TCRdb's version contains in-frame clones alone and is incomplete. The data show more than 150,000 clones, almost 85% seen once. This entry is derived from a study of cytomegalovirus exposure and HLA in healthy donors. In the study overall: Approximately 80 million unique TCRs, all from HLA-typed donors, were included in an early release of the data. General observations from the study: Most TCR sequences were rare, but some public TCRs occurred in many donors.

V lost 4 bases, J lost 0 bases, and 5 bases stayed unmatched. This CDR3 is 15 amino acids long. In germline, CDR1 is SEHNR, CDR2 FQNEAQ (reference sequence). The clonotype originates from a boy between 5 and 17 years old in good health and CMV-seronegative. Material: PBMCs. The V call is TRBV7-9, the J call TRBJ2-7, with 8 bases that match TRBD2. The CDR3 DNA reads as TGTGCCAGCAGCTCCCCGCTAGCGGGCTCCTACGAGCAGTACTTC. This codes for CASSSPLAGSYEQYF.